This TCR beta chain comes out of a study of blood T cell repertoires in COVID-19. Study as a whole: Both acute and convalescent COVID-19 samples were obtained from the United States, Italy and Spain. PBMCs, B-cell-depleted T cells, or T cells were the source of the cDNA or gDNA that made up the material.

Germline CDR1 reads KGHSH; CDR2 reads LQKENI. The CDR3 extends over 12 amino acids. V was clipped by 0 bases and J by 12 bases, with 9 bases between them. Authors' processing steps: Amplifying reference gene primers gave estimates of nucleated cell counts. This table comes from immunoSEQ multiplex PCR, and its TCRdb copy is limited to in-frame clones, with some not included. For V, J and clone size, that table is used; D and trimming come from the DNA. Of about 300,000 clones in the sample, more than 75% were seen once. J is TRBJ2-4 and V is TRBV18, with D perhaps matching TRBD1 (5 bases). Input material: peripheral blood. The source of this sequence is a man between 65 and 79 years old with acute or convalescent COVID-19. The CDR3: CASSPPWGSQYF. CDR3 coding DNA: TGTGCCAGCTCACCACCGTGGGGCAGTCAGTACTTC.